This T cell receptor (beta chain) was profiled in a study of T cell repertoires in cytomegalovirus infection. Study-level points and caveats: Identification of carriers of CMV plus the relevant HLA was achieved through cumulative public TCR beta family frequency.

TCRdb reprocessed the reads via MiXCR and lists one record per CDR3 protein. The data show some 280,000 distinct CDR3 sequences, roughly an eighth seen once. As concerns this clonotype: What it binds is not known.

With 5 bases clipped from V and 6 bases from J, the junction kept 12 bases outside the gene matches. CDR1 and CDR2 from the germline V gene are MDHEN and SYDVKM. The CDR3 covers 16 residues. V is TRBV28 and J is TRBJ2-7, with 11 bases lining up with TRBD2. The receptor was derived from a human donor in good health (CMV status not recorded). Some clones in this sample may be carry-over from other donors' samples. The sequenced sample was PBMCs. As DNA, the CDR3 is TGTGCCAGCAGTCCCCAGGGACTAGCGGTTTGGGGCGAGCAGTACTTC. Translation: CASSPQGLAVWGEQYF.